Presented here are 23 T cell receptor beta chains from one specimen sequenced in a study of OX40 agonist ivuxolimab in advanced cancers. TCRdb keeps only in-frame clones here, not all; method: immunoSEQ multiplex PCR. This sample has approximately 70,000 clones, with roughly 83% found just once. The sequencing here drew on CD4+ or CD8+ T cells sorted from blood, taken in a trial of the OX40 agonist ivuxolimab. These receptors were obtained from an adult with an advanced solid tumor such as melanoma, head and neck, liver or kidney cancer.

The chain uses TRBV28 and TRBJ1-5, with TRBD1 matching over 7 bases. V shed 5 bases, J shed 2 bases, and the junction held 18 bases outside the gene matches. There are 19 residues in the CDR3. From germline, CDR1 is MDHEN and CDR2 SYDVKM. In nucleotides, the CDR3 is TGTGCCAGCAGTACTTGGAAGGGGGCCTCCCCTTCGGGCAATCAGCCCCAGCATTTT. Translated: CASSTWKGASPSGNQPQHF.

The V and J genes are TRBV4-2 and TRBJ1-1, with 7 bases aligning to TRBD1. Germline CDR1 reads LGHNA; CDR2 reads YNFKEQ. The length of the CDR3 is 15 residues. V shed 4 bases, J shed 4 bases, and the junction held 9 bases outside the gene matches. CDR3 sequence (DNA): TGTGCCAGCAGCCTCGACAGGGTGGCTGGCACTGAAGCTTTCTTT. It encodes CASSLDRVAGTEAFF.

As regards this clone: Other nucleotide sequences from this sample produce the same CDR3. The genes are TRBV19 and TRBJ2-1; TRBD1 is a possible D gene (5 bases). This CDR3 is 15 amino acids long. The V end lost 6 bases, the J end lost 0 bases, and 12 bases lay between the germline ends. The germline V gene encodes CDR1 LNHDA and CDR2 SQIVND (reference sequence). The chain's CDR3 is CASSLGVPSYNEQFF. CDR3 bases: TGTGCCAGTAGCCTAGGGGTCCCCTCCTACAATGAGCAGTTCTTC.

The chain has TRBV2 and TRBJ2-1; 7 positions agree with TRBD2. V gave up 1 base and J gave up 8 bases; unmatched junction bases: 8. Germline CDR1 reads SNHLY; CDR2 reads FYNNEI. There are 15 residues in the CDR3. The CDR3 region has the DNA TGTGCCAGCAGTGAAGGGCAGGGAGGGTACTATGAGCAGTTCTTC. This gives the protein CASSEGQGGYYEQFF.

This clone was observed a handful of times. V usage is TRBV5-6 and J usage is TRBJ1-1; a possible D gene is TRBD1 (6 bases). Trimming removed 0 bases at V and 6 bases at J, with 21 bases between. Per germline, CDR1 SGHDT and CDR2 YYEEEE. The CDR3 loop spans 17 amino acids. The CDR3 sequence: CASSLDGGPQGIAEAFF. CDR3 coding DNA: TGTGCCAGCAGCTTGGATGGGGGGCCTCAGGGGATCGCTGAAGCTTTCTTT.

The chain is built from TRBV18 and TRBJ1-1; D possibly corresponds to TRBD1 (6 bases). The CDR3 length is 14 residues. V lost 2 bases, J lost 4 bases, and 11 bases lay in between. CDR1 is KGHSH and CDR2 is LQKENI in the germline V gene. CDR3 sequence reads: CASSPGTQPTEAFF. CDR3 nucleotides: TGTGCCAGCTCACCAGGGACACAACCCACTGAAGCTTTCTTT.

This chain joins TRBV6-5 and TRBJ2-7; 10 nucleotides align to TRBD1. V lost 5 bases to trimming and J lost 3 bases; unmatched junction nucleotides: 7. Germline V lookup: CDR1 MNHEY, CDR2 SVGAGI. The CDR3 spans 15 residues. The CDR3 DNA reads TGTGCCAGCAGTCCTTCCGGGACAGGGGACTACGAGCAGTACTTC. It codes for CASSPSGTGDYEQYF.

This CDR3 is CASTAGPYNYGYTF. DNA of the CDR3: TGTGCCAGTACAGCAGGGCCCTATAACTATGGCTACACCTTC. The V gene is TRBV19, the J gene TRBJ1-2; D might be TRBD1 (5 bases). V gave up 7 bases and J gave up 1 base, with 13 bases separating them. CDR3 length equals 14 residues. CDR1 is LNHDA, CDR2 SQIVND, per germline (reference sequence).

The gene calls are TRBV30 and TRBJ2-3; no clear D gene. Trimming cost V 1 base and J 0 bases, with 5 bases left between them. The CDR3 has 13 residues. Germline CDR1 reads GTSNPN; CDR2 reads SVGIG (reference sequence). In DNA form, the CDR3 reads TGTGCCTGGAGTGGCTCAAGCACAGATACGCAGTATTTT. Amino acids: CAWSGSSTDTQYF. The full variable domain, completed using reference TRBV30 and TRBJ2-3, is SQTIHQWPATLVQPVGSPLSLECTVEGTSNPNLYWYRQAAGRGLQLLFYSVGIGQISSEVPQNLSASRPQDRQFILSSKKLLLSDSGFYLCAWSGSSTDTQYFGPGTRLTVL.

V usage is TRBV20-1 and J usage is TRBJ2-7; possibly TRBD1 for D (6 bases). The CDR3 covers 11 residues. Germline CDR1 DFQATT, CDR2 SNEGSKA (reference sequence). Trimming removed 5 bases at V and 11 bases at J, with 16 bases between. The CDR3 sequence is CSAPRQDLEYF. CDR3 in DNA: TGCAGTGCTCCTCGACAGGACTTGGAGTACTTC.

The count of this clone is one. The V gene is TRBV27, the J gene TRBJ1-1, with D maybe TRBD1 (5 bases). V gave up 6 bases and J gave up 3 bases, with 17 bases separating them. Germline V CDR1 and CDR2: MNHEY, SMNVEV (reference sequence). The CDR3 sequence is 15 residues long. This CDR3 reads CASSLSAGGYTEAFF. The CDR3 DNA follows: TGTGCCAGCAGCCTCTCTGCGGGGGGATACACTGAAGCTTTCTTT.

This sequence joins TRBV19 and TRBJ2-1; D not resolved. The CDR3 is 15 residues long. V was pared by 5 bases and J by 0 bases, with 11 bases between. Germline loops: CDR1 LNHDA, CDR2 SQIVND (reference sequence). The CDR3 loop is CASSYLGGSYNEQFF. CDR3 in DNA: TGTGCCAGTAGTTACTTAGGCGGCTCCTACAATGAGCAGTTCTTC.

The chain couples TRBV4-1 to TRBJ1-1; 8 nucleotides align to TRBD1. Per germline, CDR1 MGHRA and CDR2 YSYEKL. The CDR3 is made up of 15 amino acids. With V trimmed by 1 base and J by 8 bases, 9 bases remained unmatched. In DNA form, the CDR3 reads TGCGCCAGCAGCCAAGTGAGCACAGGGGGGAACGAAGCTTTCTTT. Translating it yields CASSQVSTGGNEAFF.

V gene TRBV5-6 combines with J gene TRBJ1-5; 9 nucleotides match TRBD1. The CDR3 spans 17 residues. The germline V gene has CDR1 SGHDT and CDR2 YYEEEE. J lost 4 bases, V lost 0 bases, and 8 bases had no gene match. CDR3 in DNA: TGTGCCAGCAGCTTGGGTTCCAGGGGGACAGGGAATCAGCCCCAGCATTTT. Residues: CASSLGSRGTGNQPQHF. Full variable domain (remainder filled in from reference TRBV5-6 and TRBJ1-5): DAGVTQSPTHLIKTRGQQVTLRCSPKSGHDTVSWYQQALGQGPQFIFQYYEEEERQRGNFPDRFSGHQFPNYSSELNVNALLLGDSALYLCASSLGSRGTGNQPQHFGDGTRLSIL.

V and J are TRBV11-1 and TRBJ2-7; D is possibly TRBD2 (5 bases). This CDR3 is built from 16 residues. Germline V gene lookup returns CDR1 SGHAT and CDR2 FQDESV (reference sequence). V was cut by 4 bases and J by 5 bases, with 21 bases left in between. Written as DNA, the CDR3 is TGTGCCAGCAGCTATATTGCACGGCCGTACGGGGACGAGCAGTACTTC. Amino acids: CASSYIARPYGDEQYF.

V is TRBV6-5 and J is TRBJ1-2; possible D gene TRBD1, 5 bases. The CDR3 extends over 16 amino acids. V was trimmed by 4 bases and J by 4 bases, leaving 19 bases between them. The V gene's germline CDR1 is MNHEY and CDR2 SVGAGI. CDR3 in DNA: TGTGCCAGCAGTTCCCGTGGGGCAGGGCGTCCCTATGGCTACACCTTC. Translation gives CASSSRGAGRPYGYTF.

J is TRBJ2-1 and V is TRBV14; a weak D match, TRBD2 (5 bases). V was pared by 4 bases and J by 4 bases, with 11 bases between. CDR3 length: 14 residues. Per germline, CDR1 SGHDN and CDR2 FVKESK. The CDR3 DNA reads TGTGCCAGCAGCCGGCAGCGGTTATACAATGAGCAGTTCTTC. Amino acids: CASSRQRLYNEQFF.

The gene calls are TRBV10-3 and TRBJ1-1, with 7 bases identical to TRBD1. V shed 2 bases, J shed 4 bases, and the junction held 7 bases outside the gene matches. Germline loops: CDR1 ENHRY, CDR2 SYGVKD. The CDR3 runs 15 residues. The CDR3 is CAISEVEGAATEAFF. CDR3 nucleotide sequence: TGTGCCATCAGTGAGGTGGAGGGGGCGGCCACTGAAGCTTTCTTT.

The CDR3 spells CASRRGSSTYNSPLHF. The CDR3 coding sequence is TGTGCCAGCAGGAGAGGTTCATCCACCTATAATTCACCCCTCCACTTT. This chain connects TRBV28 to TRBJ1-6; D remains unclear. V was pared by 6 bases and J by 2 bases, with 14 bases between. This CDR3 region has 16 residues. Looked up from germline, CDR1 is MDHEN and CDR2 is SYDVKM.

This clone appeared once. The CDR3: CASSQDSGTTPQYF. The CDR3 DNA reads as TGCGCCAGCAGCCAAGATTCAGGGACAACGCCGCAGTATTTT. The chain carries TRBV4-3 and TRBJ2-3; D is possibly TRBD1 (6 bases). Per the germline V gene, CDR1 is LGHNA and CDR2 is YSLEER. The germline V and J ends were trimmed by 0 bases and 10 bases, with 14 bases remaining between them. The CDR3 totals 14 residues.

The genes are TRBV25-1 and TRBJ1-1; 7 nucleotides align to TRBD1. This CDR3 contains 14 residues. V shed 5 bases, J shed 4 bases, and the junction held 7 bases outside the gene matches. Germline V CDR1 and CDR2: MGHDK, SYGVNS. CDR3 sequence: CASSQTGLRTEAFF. CDR3 bases: TGTGCCAGCAGTCAGACAGGGCTCCGCACTGAAGCTTTCTTT.

This chain joins TRBV6-5 and TRBJ2-1; the D is unclear. The V gene's germline CDR1 is MNHEY and CDR2 SVGAGI. CDR3 size: 11 residues. Trimming pared 4 bases from V and 3 bases from J, leaving 1 base between. The DNA for the CDR3 is TGTGCCAGCAGTTTCTACAATGAGCAGTTCTTC. Residues: CASSFYNEQFF.

This clone was observed many times. The genes are TRBV4-2 and TRBJ1-6; TRBD1 might be the D (5 bases). The CDR3 extends over 15 amino acids. Trimming left V 4 bases short and J 5 bases short, with 12 bases between. The germline CDR1 and CDR2 sequences are LGHNA and YNFKEQ. In DNA, the CDR3 is TGTGCCAGCAGCCTAGGGGATCGAAATAATTCACCCCTCCACTTT. Protein product: CASSLGDRNNSPLHF.